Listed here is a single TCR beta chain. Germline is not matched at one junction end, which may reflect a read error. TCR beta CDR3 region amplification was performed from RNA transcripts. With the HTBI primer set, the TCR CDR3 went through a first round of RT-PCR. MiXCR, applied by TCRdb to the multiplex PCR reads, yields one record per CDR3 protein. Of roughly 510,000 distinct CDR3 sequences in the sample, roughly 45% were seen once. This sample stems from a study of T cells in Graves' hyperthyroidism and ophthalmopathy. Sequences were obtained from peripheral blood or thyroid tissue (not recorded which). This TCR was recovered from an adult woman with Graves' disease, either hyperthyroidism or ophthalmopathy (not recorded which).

The CDR3 DNA reads as TGTGCCGCCAGCAGAGATGGGGGGGCTCAAGAGACCCAGTACTTC. Encoded protein: CAASRDGGAQETQYF. The chain recombines TRBV15 with TRBJ2-5; D may be TRBD2 (7 bases). From germline, CDR1 is LNHNV and CDR2 YYDKDF (reference sequence). This CDR3 spans 15 amino acids. The variable domain in full, completed from reference TRBV15 and TRBJ2-5, reads DAMVIQNPRYQVTQFGKPVTLSCSQTLNHNVMYWYQQKSSQAPKLLFHYYDKDFNNEADTPDNFQSRRPNTSFCFLDIRSPGLGDTAMYLCAASRDGGAQETQYFGPGTRLLVL.